This T cell receptor (beta chain) was observed in a study of control samples from healthy donors and cancer patients. CDR3 length equals 12 residues. Per germline, CDR1 WSHSY and CDR2 SAAADI. The ends were cut back, 0 bases at V and 4 bases at J, with 3 bases in the middle. Measured with immunoSEQ multiplex PCR; TCRdb has only the in-frame clones, and not every one. The repertoire holds about 110,000 clones, with about 80% as singletons. The chain uses TRBV10-2 and TRBJ1-1; D ambiguous. This clonotype was sampled from a man aged 18 to 29 in good health. Material for sequencing was blood. CDR3 nucleotides: TGCGCCAGCAGTGAGTCGAGCACTGAAGCTTTCTTT. Translated: CASSESSTEAFF.